The 16 T cell receptor beta chains below all came from one sample that was sequenced in a study of blood T cell repertoires in COVID-19. Libraries were prepared by immunoSEQ multiplex PCR; TCRdb keeps only in-frame clonotypes and omits some of them. Of over 85,000 clones in the sample, around 74% were seen once. The specimen was peripheral blood. These receptors came from a woman between 55 and 75 years old with acute or convalescent COVID-19.

The J gene is TRBJ2-1, the V gene TRBV5-6, with TRBD1 identical over 9 bases. The CDR3 runs to 16 residues. V lost 6 bases, J lost 7 bases, and 14 bases stayed unmatched. The germline V gene has CDR1 SGHDT and CDR2 YYEEEE. For the CDR3, the DNA is TGTGCCAGCACGGTACCCGGGACAGGGATGCAGAATGAGCAGTTCTTC. Translated: CASTVPGTGMQNEQFF.

The V and J genes are TRBV27 and TRBJ2-5; perhaps TRBD1 as D (6 bases). The V end lost 5 bases, the J end lost 7 bases, and 11 bases lay between the germline ends. Per germline, CDR1 MNHEY and CDR2 SMNVEV (reference sequence). The CDR3 consists of 12 residues. The DNA of the CDR3 is TGTGCCAGCAGTAAACCACAGGGGACCCAGTACTTC. Amino acid sequence: CASSKPQGTQYF.

This chain connects TRBV10-1 to TRBJ1-1, with D hard to call. This CDR3 is built from 19 residues. Germline CDR1 reads WNHNN; CDR2 reads SYGVQD (reference sequence). V gave up 6 bases and J gave up 10 bases, with 36 bases separating them. Here the CDR3 DNA reads TGCGCCAGCAGAACAACAGTTGCCGGGAAGATTATACCCCAAGGACGAGCTTTCTTT. Translated: CASRTTVAGKIIPQGRAFF.

A single count supports this clone. V and J are TRBV30 and TRBJ2-7, with 8 bases lining up with TRBD2. The CDR3 totals 12 residues. V was clipped by 0 bases and J by 6 bases; unmatched bases: 1. The germline CDR1 and CDR2 sequences are GTSNPN and SVGIG (reference sequence). The CDR3 nucleotides read TGTGCCTGGAGTGTTAGCGGGGCCGAGCAGTACTTC. Translated, it gives CAWSVSGAEQYF.

The chain recombines TRBV3-1 (or the pseudogene TRBV3-2) with TRBJ1-1; the D gene is possibly TRBD1 (5 bases). Trimming took off 1 base at V and 2 bases at J, with 8 bases between the two ends. Germline assignment: CDR1 LGHDT and CDR2 YNNKEL (reference sequence). The length of the CDR3 is 14 residues. The CDR3 DNA follows: TGTGCCAGCAGCCAAGCACAGGCAAACACTGAAGCTTTCTTT. This codes for CASSQAQANTEAFF.

This sequence joins TRBV11-2 and TRBJ1-1, with D possibly being TRBD1 (6 bases). Germline values: CDR1 SGHAT, CDR2 FQNNGV. This CDR3 is built from 15 residues. V lost 0 bases, J lost 0 bases, and 8 bases lay in between. The CDR3 protein is CASSLDYRVNTEAFF. The DNA for the CDR3 is TGTGCCAGCAGCTTAGATTACAGGGTGAACACTGAAGCTTTCTTT.

This clone was seen only a few times. V is TRBV28 and J is TRBJ1-2, with 7 nucleotides matching TRBD1. CDR3 length equals 14 residues. Germline CDR1 is MDHEN and CDR2 is SYDVKM. V shed 6 bases, J shed 6 bases, and the junction held 10 bases outside the gene matches. The CDR3 reads CASRAPGQTDGYTF. The CDR3 nucleotides read TGTGCCAGCAGGGCTCCGGGACAGACAGATGGCTACACCTTC.

The chain joins TRBV28 to TRBJ1-3; D is undetermined. The CDR3 has 15 residues. V lost 5 bases to trimming and J lost 0 bases, with 11 bases between them. Germline V gives CDR1 MDHEN, CDR2 SYDVKM. CDR3 nucleotide sequence: TGTGCCAGCAGTCCCCCAAAGAGCTCTGGAAACACCATATATTTT. It encodes CASSPPKSSGNTIYF.

The sample holds a few counts of this clone. The chain recombines TRBV5-4 with TRBJ1-1; D remains unclear. Per the germline V gene, CDR1 is SGHNT and CDR2 is YYREEE (reference sequence). V was pared by 3 bases and J by 0 bases, with 15 bases between. The CDR3 loop spans 16 amino acids. The CDR3 DNA sequence: TGTGCCAGCAGCTCTTATGAACAGAGATTGAACACTGAAGCTTTCTTT. Amino acid sequence: CASSSYEQRLNTEAFF. Drawing the rest from reference TRBV5-4 and TRBJ1-1, the complete variable domain is ETGVTQSPTHLIKTRGQQVTLRCSSQSGHNTVSWYQQALGQGPQFIFQYYREEENGRGNFPPRFSGLQFPNYSSELNVNALELDDSALYLCASSSYEQRLNTEAFFGQGTRLTVV.

The chain uses TRBV3-1 (or the pseudogene TRBV3-2) and TRBJ2-2; 10 bases line up with TRBD1. V dropped 1 base and J dropped 7; count of bases not matched to a gene: 12. The CDR3 spans 18 residues. Germline V gene lookup returns CDR1 LGHDT and CDR2 YNNKEL (reference sequence). The CDR3 bases are TGTGCCAGCAGCCAAGCAGTGGGACAGGGGCCCGCCAACGGGGAGCTGTTTTTT. Its protein is CASSQAVGQGPANGELFF.

CDR3: CAIRWDRVGTDTQYF. The CDR3 DNA sequence: TGTGCCATCAGATGGGACAGGGTTGGCACAGATACGCAGTATTTT. The chain couples TRBV10-3 to TRBJ2-3, with 9 bases fitting TRBD1. V lost 6 bases and J lost 1; bases outside the gene matches: 5. Germline values: CDR1 ENHRY, CDR2 SYGVKD. This CDR3 contains 15 residues.

This chain connects TRBV3-1 (or the pseudogene TRBV3-2) to TRBJ2-7; D remains ambiguous. Germline V gene data show CDR1 as LGHDT and CDR2 as YNNKEL (reference sequence). The CDR3 covers 12 residues. V dropped 2 bases and J dropped 6 bases, with 8 bases sitting between them. In nucleotides, the CDR3 is TGTGCCAGCAGCCAAAACGGTGGCGAGCAGTACTTC. This encodes CASSQNGGEQYF.

The gene calls are TRBV18 and TRBJ2-5, with a weak D call TRBD1 (5 bases). This CDR3 is built from 16 residues. Germline CDR1 KGHSH, CDR2 LQKENI. Trimming took off 3 bases at V and 7 bases at J, with 21 bases between the two ends. Here the CDR3 reads CASSPSPETPRGTQYF. CDR3 DNA sequence: TGTGCCAGCTCACCTTCCCCTGAGACTCCAAGGGGGACCCAGTACTTC.

The chain employs TRBV6-1 and TRBJ1-2; no clear D. Germline V CDR1 and CDR2: MNHNS, SASEGT. There are 14 residues in the CDR3. The V end lost 2 bases, the J end lost 7 bases, and 14 bases lay between the germline ends. The CDR3 protein is CASSEWEGAGGYTF. The CDR3 nucleotides are TGTGCCAGCAGTGAATGGGAGGGTGCGGGTGGCTACACCTTC.

This chain uses TRBV5-1 with TRBJ1-5, with D unclear. The CDR3 runs 17 residues. Trimming shortened V by 0 bases and J by 4 bases, and 17 bases separated the two germline ends. Germline V gene sequence: CDR1 SGHRS, CDR2 YFSETQ. The CDR3 nucleotides are TGCGCCAGCAGCTTGGCTTATCTTGAAACAGTAAATCAGCCCCAGCATTTT. Translating gives CASSLAYLETVNQPQHF.

V and J are TRBV28 and TRBJ1-2, with a weak D call TRBD1 (6 bases). Deletions cut 7 bases from V and 7 bases from J, with 16 bases between. CDR3 size: 13 residues. Germline V gene lookup returns CDR1 MDHEN and CDR2 SYDVKM. Written as DNA, the CDR3 is TGTGCCAGCACCCCCCGGGGGGCAGGTGGCTACACCTTC. This translates into CASTPRGAGGYTF.